These 18 T cell receptor beta chains came from one sample sequenced in a study of T cell repertoires in cytomegalovirus infection (dated by TCRdb to the late 2010s). Sequencing used an Illumina HiSeq 1500. The public reads were reprocessed in TCRdb via fastp at Q25 and MiXCR, keeping in-frame beta chains. Rows are unified per CDR3 protein, each entry keeping the most common DNA and genes. In this sample the table shows a few hundred thousand distinct CDR3 sequences, under 20% of which occur a single time. The ten largest clones capture more than 10% of the sample. Material: PBMCs. The source is a human donor in good health (CMV status not recorded). Some clones in this sample may be carry-over from other donors' samples.

The rearrangement uses TRBV20-1 and TRBJ2-3; no firm D call. Germline values: CDR1 DFQATT, CDR2 SNEGSKA (reference sequence). V lost 0 bases to trimming and J lost 3 bases, with 7 bases between them. The CDR3 is 13 residues long. This CDR3 is CSARDGRTDTQYF. CDR3 in DNA: TGCAGTGCTAGAGATGGCAGGACAGATACGCAGTATTTT.

Many counts were recorded for this clonotype. V usage is TRBV7-9 and J usage is TRBJ2-6; D is perhaps TRBD2 (6 bases). This CDR3 has 19 amino acids. Germline V CDR1 and CDR2: SEHNR, FQNEAQ (reference sequence). V was cut by 3 bases and J by 2 bases, with 20 bases left in between. DNA for the CDR3: TGTGCCAGCAGCTTGACGTCGGGTGGCGGGGCGGCTGGGGCCAACGTCCTGACTTTC. Encoded protein: CASSLTSGGGAAGANVLTF.

J is TRBJ2-7 and V is TRBV12-3 or TRBV12-4; D gene unclear. Trimming removed 5 bases at V and 4 bases at J, with 6 bases between. This CDR3 has 11 amino acids. CDR3 sequence reads: CASSENYEQYF. CDR3 bases: TGTGCCAGCAGTGAAAATTACGAGCAGTACTTC.

This chain uses TRBV12-3 or TRBV12-4 with TRBJ1-5; D gene uncertain. CDR3 length: 12 amino acids. The germline V and J ends were trimmed by 5 bases and 7 bases, with 9 bases remaining between them. Here the CDR3 reads CASSKGGQPQHF. In DNA, the CDR3 is TGTGCCAGCAGTAAAGGAGGACAGCCCCAGCATTTT.

The chain is built from TRBV27 and TRBJ1-1, with 7 nucleotides matching TRBD1. From germline, CDR1 is MNHEY and CDR2 SMNVEV (reference sequence). The length of the CDR3 is 15 residues. After removal of 2 bases from V and 7 bases from J, the junction contained 10 bases not matched to a gene. The CDR3 DNA is TGTGCCAGCAGTTTACGAGCTGACAGGGCGAGTGAAGCTTTCTTT. This gives the protein CASSLRADRASEAFF.

This clonotype was picked up a small number of times. This chain links TRBV12-3 or TRBV12-4 with TRBJ1-5, with unresolved D. The CDR3 runs 15 residues. The V and J ends lost 2 bases and 1 base respectively, with 9 bases between them. CDR3 bases: TGTGCCAGCAGTTTACGGGGAAGCAGCAATCAGCCCCAGCATTTT. Translating it yields CASSLRGSSNQPQHF.

This sequence joins TRBV7-2 and TRBJ2-7; possibly TRBD2 for D (6 bases). Germline V CDR1 and CDR2: SGHTA, FQGNSA. Trimming stripped 9 bases from V and 1 base from J, with 16 bases between. The CDR3 spans 14 residues. This chain's CDR3 is CASGAGPISYEQYF. CDR3 nucleotide sequence: TGTGCCAGTGGGGCGGGACCTATATCCTACGAGCAGTACTTC.

At least ten counts were recorded for this clonotype. The chain links TRBV7-2 to TRBJ2-5; TRBD1 might be the D (6 bases). This CDR3 is built from 14 residues. V was pared by 1 base and J by 5 bases, with 11 bases between. Looked up from germline, CDR1 is SGHTA and CDR2 is FQGNSA. DNA for the CDR3: TGTGCCAGCAGCTTAGTTTATCAGGGGGAGACCCAGTACTTC. Encoded protein: CASSLVYQGETQYF.

This clonotype was found a few times. The chain recombines TRBV12-3 or TRBV12-4 with TRBJ2-7; D ambiguous. The length of the CDR3 is 14 residues. The ends were cut back, 5 bases at V and 2 bases at J, with 13 bases in the middle. CDR3 bases: TGTGCCAGCAGTCCTTGGACGGTGACCTACGAGCAGTACTTC. Amino acids: CASSPWTVTYEQYF.

This clonotype was found many times. V is TRBV7-2 and J is TRBJ2-1; 11 nucleotides line up with TRBD2. The CDR3 runs 15 residues. The V gene's germline CDR1 is SGHTA and CDR2 FQGNSA. The V and J ends lost 5 bases and 9 bases, in that order; junction bases with no gene match: 9. CDR3 in DNA: TGTGCCAGCAGCCTTAGCGGGGGGGCCTTGGGTGAGCAGTTCTTC. Protein product: CASSLSGGALGEQFF.

In this sample, this clonotype turned up many times. Relative to the germline gene, one junction end is altered; a read error may explain this. V and J are TRBV7-9 and TRBJ1-2; no clear D. The CDR3 extends over 14 amino acids. Per germline, CDR1 SEHNR and CDR2 FQNEAQ (reference sequence). CDR3 DNA sequence: TGTGCCAGCAGCTTAGATCCCGGACCCTATAGCTACACCTTC. Protein product: CASSLDPGPYSYTF.

This clonotype was counted between two and nine times. The chain uses TRBV7-9 and TRBJ2-3, with unresolved D. The V end was cut by 5 bases, the J end by 6 bases, with 15 bases between. CDR1 SEHNR and CDR2 FQNEAQ come from the germline V gene (reference sequence). This CDR3 spans 14 amino acids. CDR3 sequence (DNA): TGTGCCAGCAGCCCTCGATCCTCCCAGGATACGCAGTATTTT. This codes for CASSPRSSQDTQYF.

This clonotype occurred many times. The rearrangement links TRBV7-8 to TRBJ2-2; 14 bases are shared with TRBD2. CDR3 size: 18 residues. CDR1 SGHVS and CDR2 FQNEAQ come from the germline V gene. V shed 5 bases, J shed 1 base, and the junction held 6 bases outside the gene matches. The CDR3 here is CASSKPGLAGVNTGELFF. The CDR3 coding sequence is TGTGCCAGCAGCAAACCGGGACTAGCGGGGGTGAACACCGGGGAGCTGTTTTTT.

This clonotype has at least ten counts. CDR3 coding DNA: TGTGCCAGCTCACCTCAGGGAACAACTAATGAAAAACTGTTTTTT. Translation: CASSPQGTTNEKLFF. The rearrangement links TRBV7-9 to TRBJ1-4; D possibly corresponds to TRBD1 (5 bases). V was pared by 8 bases and J by 0 bases, with 13 bases between. Germline V gene lookup returns CDR1 SEHNR and CDR2 FQNEAQ (reference sequence). The CDR3 has 15 amino acids.

The sample holds many counts of this clonotype. The chain links TRBV12-3 or TRBV12-4 to TRBJ2-7, with a possible D match to TRBD2 (6 bases). V gave up 3 bases and J gave up 1 base, with 10 bases separating them. The length of the CDR3 is 14 residues. In DNA, the CDR3 is TGTGCCAGCAGTTTTGGGGGGACGTCCTACGAGCAGTACTTC. Its protein is CASSFGGTSYEQYF.

This clonotype showed up just a few times. This chain uses TRBV6-5 with TRBJ1-3; possible D gene TRBD1, 5 bases. The V gene lost 0 bases and the J gene lost 0 bases, with 12 bases spanning the gap. CDR1 and CDR2 (germline): MNHEY, SVGAGI. The CDR3 totals 17 residues. The CDR3 spells CASSYSIGEHSGNTIYF. CDR3 sequence (DNA): TGTGCCAGCAGTTACTCAATAGGGGAGCACTCTGGAAACACCATATATTTT.

CDR3 protein: CASTTDRGRETQYF. The CDR3 nucleotides read TGTGCCAGCACCACTGACAGGGGCCGGGAGACCCAGTACTTC. V usage is TRBV5-5 and J usage is TRBJ2-5, with 8 bases lining up with TRBD1. Trimming took 6 bases from V and 5 from J; bases not matched to a gene: 9. The CDR3 is made up of 14 amino acids. Germline V gene data show CDR1 as SGHKS and CDR2 as YYEKEE (reference sequence). The whole variable domain, remainder taken from reference TRBV5-5 and TRBJ2-5, is DAGVTQSPTHLIKTRGQQVTLRCSPISGHKSVSWYQQVLGQGPQFIFQYYEKEERGRGNFPDRFSARQFPNYSSELNVNALLLGDSALYLCASTTDRGRETQYFGPGTRLLVL.

V and J are TRBV20-1 and TRBJ2-5; D is possibly TRBD2 (7 bases). Germline CDR1 DFQATT, CDR2 SNEGSKA (reference sequence). V dropped 7 bases and J dropped 2 bases, with 14 bases sitting between them. The CDR3 is 13 amino acids. Here the CDR3 DNA reads TGCAGTGAAAGGGGGGGGGGTCAAGAGACCCAGTACTTC. Translated, it gives CSERGGGQETQYF.